This is a list of T cell receptor beta chains from one sample in a study of T cells in Graves' hyperthyroidism and ophthalmopathy. TCRdb used MiXCR to reprocess the multiplex PCR reads, holding one entry per CDR3 protein. The data contain tens of thousands of distinct CDR3 sequences, 49% of them singletons. The sample taken for sequencing was blood. These receptors all come from a young woman with Graves' ophthalmopathy. Each CDR3 is given with its conserved first and last residue. A D gene is named only where the DNA matches it firmly. Only part of the rows carry a size: once, few, many, or a class if the clone is expanded.

clone_size,v_call,j_call,d_call,cdr3_nt,cdr3_aa
NA,TRBV6-5,TRBJ2-3,TRBD2,TGTGGCAGCAGCCTCATCCCGGGAGGGCCTGATACGCAGTATTTT,CGSSLIPGGPDTQYF
once,TRBV28,TRBJ2-1,TRBD1,TGTGCCAGCAGGCACGACAGGGCAACCTACAATGAGCAGTCCTTC,CASRHDRATYNEQSF
many,TRBV9,TRBJ2-1,TRBD2,TGTGCCAGCAGCCTCTACAGCGGGAGGGCCAATGAGCAGTTCTTC,CASSLYSGRANEQFF
many,TRBV5-4,TRBJ2-7,NA,TGTGCCAGCAGCTTGGGAACTTACGGATCCTACGAGCAGTACTTC,CASSLGTYGSYEQYF
NA,TRBV9,TRBJ2-7,TRBD2,TGTGCCAGCAGCCGAGGTGGGACTAGCGTGGCCTACGAGCAGTACTTC,CASSRGGTSVAYEQYF
few,TRBV18,TRBJ1-2,NA,TGTGCCAGCTCACCAAGGGAACAGTATAACTATGGCTACACCTTC,CASSPREQYNYGYTF
few,TRBV28,TRBJ1-5,NA,TGTGCCAGCAGTCCCCCCCGGGGATATAGCAATCAGCCCCAGCATTTT,CASSPPRGYSNQPQHF
many,TRBV7-3,TRBJ1-1,NA,TGTGCCAGCAGCTTAGTCGTCGGGGCTGAAGCTTTCTTT,CASSLVVGAEAFF
NA,TRBV15,TRBJ1-4,NA,TGTGCCACCAGCAGAGATTTCGAACAGCCTAATGGAAAACTGCTTTTT,CATSRDFEQPNGKLLF
NA,TRBV7-6,TRBJ1-4,NA,TGTGCCAGCAGCCTAAAACGGGACGGACTGTTTTTT,CASSLKRDGLFF
NA,TRBV15,TRBJ2-5,NA,TGTGCCACCAGCAGAGTGGGAGAAGAGACCCAGTACTTC,CATSRVGEETQYF
many,TRBV6-1,TRBJ2-1,TRBD1,TGTGCCAGCTTCACCGGGACAGTATACAATGAGCAGTTCTTC,CASFTGTVYNEQFF
few,TRBV5-4,TRBJ2-7,TRBD1,TGTGCCAGCAGCTTAGCCGGACAGGGGTACGAGCAGTACTTC,CASSLAGQGYEQYF
once,TRBV2,TRBJ2-4,TRBD2,TGTGCCAGCAGTGCCCTAGGACTAGCGGGAGAAGAAAACATTCAGTACTTC,CASSALGLAGEENIQYF
once,TRBV7-2,TRBJ2-5,TRBD1,TGTGCCAGCAGCGGGGGACAGGGGGCAGGGGAGACCCAGTACTTC,CASSGGQGAGETQYF
many,TRBV19,TRBJ1-1,NA,TGTGCCAGTAGTATAACGGGGGGCAGCGAAGCTTTCTTT,CASSITGGSEAFF
NA,TRBV9,TRBJ2-2,NA,TGTGCCAGCAGCGTAGATTGGACTATCGCCGGGGAGCTGTTTTTC,CASSVDWTIAGELFF
NA,TRBV7-6,TRBJ2-7,TRBD2,TGTGCCAGCAGCACCGGGACTAGTCCTTCCTACGAGCAGTACTTC,CASSTGTSPSYEQYF
NA,TRBV3-1,TRBJ2-4,NA,TGTGCCAGCAGCCAACGTACACAAAACATTCAGTACTTC,CASSQRTQNIQYF
NA,TRBV20-1,TRBJ2-7,NA,TGCAGTGCTCCCCCTGGGGCAGGGGACTACAAGCAGTACTTC,CSAPPGAGDYKQYF
NA,TRBV7-6,TRBJ2-3,NA,TGTGCCAGCAGTTTGACGACGGATAGACTAGTTGCAGATACGCAGTATTTT,CASSLTTDRLVADTQYF
many,TRBV7-9,TRBJ2-1,NA,TGTGCCAGCAGGCAAATAGGCTCCTACAATGAGCAGTTCTTC,CASRQIGSYNEQFF
NA,TRBV20-1,TRBJ1-2,NA,TGCAGTGCTAGGGCGCAGGACTATGGCTACACCTTC,CSARAQDYGYTF
NA,TRBV19,TRBJ1-2,NA,TGTGCCAGTATGCCGGCAGCGGTAAATGGCTACACCTTC,CASMPAAVNGYTF
NA,TRBV20-1,TRBJ2-3,NA,TGCAGTGCTAGAGGTCCGGGGGGCCATGATACGCAGTATTTT,CSARGPGGHDTQYF
NA,TRBV7-3,TRBJ2-5,NA,TGTGCCAGCAGCACCCACCAGGCTAGCCGAGAAGAGACCCAGTACTTC,CASSTHQASREETQYF
once,TRBV9,TRBJ2-1,NA,TGTGCCAGCAGCCCACCCGGGACAATGATAAATGAGCAGTTCTTC,CASSPPGTMINEQFF
many,TRBV28,TRBJ1-1,NA,TGTGCCAGCAGTACAAGGGCTCACACTGAAGCTTTCTTT,CASSTRAHTEAFF
many,TRBV11-2,TRBJ2-4,NA,TGTGCCAGCAGCTTTTTTTCGGGCCAAACGGCCAAAAACATTCAGTACTTC,CASSFFSGQTAKNIQYF
many,TRBV30,TRBJ1-4,NA,TGTGCCTGGAGGCAGGGACCCCAAAAACTGTTTTTT,CAWRQGPQKLFF
many,TRBV29-1,TRBJ2-1,TRBD1,TGCAGCGTTGGAGGCCCCAACGTATTGAGGGACAGGTATACCTACAATGAGCAGTTCTTC,CSVGGPNVLRDRYTYNEQFF
NA,TRBV19,TRBJ2-1,TRBD2,TGTGCCAGTAGTAGATACCAGATTCTAGCGGGAGTGGAGATCGACGGGCTCTTC,CASSRYQILAGVEIDGLF
many,TRBV5-5,TRBJ2-1,TRBD2,TGTGCCAGCAGCTTGGTAACTAGCGGGAGTTACTACAATGAGCAGTTCTTC,CASSLVTSGSYYNEQFF
NA,TRBV6-6,TRBJ2-6,NA,TGTGCCAGCAGTTGCTACCCTGGGGACAACGTCCTGACTTTC,CASSCYPGDNVLTF
NA,TRBV7-9,TRBJ2-7,TRBD2,TGTGCCACCAGTGCCGGACTAGCGGGAGGGGCCGAGCAGTACTTC,CATSAGLAGGAEQYF
NA,TRBV2,TRBJ2-3,NA,TGTGCCAGCAAGGGGGGCACAGATACGCAGTATTTT,CASKGGTDTQYF
many,TRBV6-1,TRBJ2-5,TRBD2,TGTGCCAGCAGCTTCACCGGGACTAGCCAAGAGACCCAGTACTTC,CASSFTGTSQETQYF
NA,TRBV7-3,TRBJ2-5,TRBD2,TGTGCCAGCAGTCCGACTAGCGGGACCCAGTACTTC,CASSPTSGTQYF
many,TRBV9,TRBJ2-7,NA,TGTGCCAGCAGCGTAGGGGCAGTTGCCTACGAGCAGTACTTC,CASSVGAVAYEQYF
NA,TRBV29-1,TRBJ2-2,NA,TGCAGCGTTGAGGGGGCAGGGACCGGGGAGCTGTCTTTT,CSVEGAGTGELSF
NA,TRBV29-1,TRBJ2-3,TRBD2,TGCAGCGGAGGGGGGACTAGCGGGCCAAGGGGTACGCAGTATTTT,CSGGGTSGPRGTQYF